This T cell receptor (beta chain) originates from a study of blood T cell repertoires in COVID-19. Whole-study context: COVID-19 samples, acute and convalescent, were from the United States, Italy and Spain. The cDNA or gDNA used as material had been derived from T cells, B-cell-depleted T cells, or PBMCs.

Original processing notes: By means of reference gene primer amplification, nucleated cell counts were estimated. Here immunoSEQ multiplex PCR was the method, and the copy in TCRdb shows in-frame clones only, minus some. V and J calls and clone size are those listed in that table; D and trimming were worked out from the DNA. The sample has about 120,000 clones; over 80% are singletons. The TCR originated in a man aged 25-40 years with acute or convalescent COVID-19. The sequenced sample was peripheral blood.

The CDR3 spells CASSLGTAGAYEQYV. The CDR3 nucleotides read TGCGCCAGCAGCTTGGGGACGGCGGGGGCCTACGAGCAGTACGTC. The chain is built from TRBV5-1 and TRBJ2-7, with 7 positions matching TRBD2. CDR3 length equals 15 residues. Germline V gene lookup returns CDR1 SGHRS and CDR2 YFSETQ. J lost 2 bases, V lost 0 bases, and 5 bases had no gene match.